This passage covers 18 T cell receptor beta chains from one sample sequenced in a study of blood T cells in healthy people across ages. Using a J-beta primer mix together with a sample-barcoded 5' primer, a second PCR was run for 7 to 11 cycles. TCRdb reanalysed the 5' RACE reads using MiXCR and keeps one entry per CDR3 protein. The table shows more than 450,000 distinct CDR3 sequences, with 25% to 35% occurring only once. These same data were also listed under a study on T cells of mothers and their children.

The sequencing input was blood. These receptors were collected from a boy aged 2 to 10 in good health.

The chain combines TRBV29-1 with TRBJ2-1; maybe TRBD2 (6 bases). Germline V gene data show CDR1 as SQVTM and CDR2 as ANQGSEA. The CDR3 extends over 16 amino acids. Between the trimmed V and J ends, which lost 4 bases and 4 bases, there was a span of 20 bases. This CDR3 reads CSVVRPKAGTYNEQFF. The CDR3 coding sequence is TGCAGCGTTGTTCGGCCCAAAGCGGGTACTTACAATGAGCAGTTCTTC.

The chain's CDR3 is CASSLTLTQYF. CDR3 coding DNA: TGTGCCAGCAGTCTCACCCTTACCCAGTACTTC. The rearrangement joins TRBV27 to TRBJ2-5; the D is unclear. V lost 5 bases, J lost 8 bases, and 9 bases lay in between. The CDR3 runs 11 residues. From germline, CDR1 is MNHEY and CDR2 SMNVEV (reference sequence).

This clonotype occurred a few times. CDR3: CASSSSPGPTYEQYF. DNA of the CDR3: TGTGCCAGCAGCTCTAGCCCCGGACCTACCTACGAGCAGTACTTC. The rearrangement joins TRBV7-2 to TRBJ2-7; tentative D call: TRBD2 (5 bases). The CDR3 consists of 15 residues. CDR1 and CDR2 from the germline V gene are SGHTA and FQGNSA. V was pared by 4 bases and J by 2 bases, with 15 bases between.

This clonotype was counted only a few times. The V call is TRBV7-8, the J call TRBJ2-5, with unresolved D. In germline, CDR1 is SGHVS, CDR2 FQNEAQ. V dropped 0 bases and J dropped 2 bases, with 16 bases sitting between them. This CDR3 spans 17 amino acids. The DNA of the CDR3 is TGTGCCAGCAGCTTAGCACTGGGAACGCCCGGGCAAGAGACCCAGTACTTC. This sequence encodes CASSLALGTPGQETQYF. Full variable domain (outside the CDR3, taken from reference TRBV7-8 and TRBJ2-5): GAGVSQSPRYKVAKRGQDVALRCDPISGHVSLFWYQQALGQGPEFLTYFQNEAQLDKSGLPSDRFFAERPEGSVSTLKIQRTQQEDSAVYLCASSLALGTPGQETQYFGPGTRLLVL.

This clonotype was seen more than once but under ten times. J is TRBJ2-1 and V is TRBV13; D is ambiguous. Trimming cost V 1 base and J 7 bases, with 11 bases left between them. CDR1 and CDR2 from the germline V gene are PRHDT and FYEKMQ (reference sequence). The CDR3 runs to 14 residues. This CDR3 is CASSLAAGWNEQFF. The CDR3 region has the DNA TGTGCCAGCAGCTTAGCCGCCGGTTGGAATGAGCAGTTCTTC.

This clonotype was counted ten times or more. The V call is TRBV12-3 or TRBV12-4, the J call TRBJ2-4; TRBD1 aligns across 8 bases. The CDR3 covers 13 residues. J lost 6 bases, V lost 6 bases, and 4 bases had no gene match. The CDR3 loop reads CASRDRVTNIQYF. The CDR3 DNA reads as TGTGCCAGCAGGGACAGGGTAACAAACATTCAGTACTTC.

This clonotype was detected only a few times. This chain connects TRBV10-3 to TRBJ1-4; D remains ambiguous. V was trimmed by 0 bases and J by 4 bases, leaving 15 bases between them. This CDR3 has 17 residues. Germline V gives CDR1 ENHRY, CDR2 SYGVKD. For the CDR3, the DNA is TGTGCCATCAGTGAGTCCATTCTGGGAGGGAGTAATGAAAAACTGTTTTTT. Amino acid sequence: CAISESILGGSNEKLFF.

This clonotype appeared a few times. One junction end does not reproduce the germline sequence, and a read error may be involved. This sequence joins TRBV5-1 and TRBJ1-3; 8 nucleotides align to TRBD1. Germline CDR1 and CDR2: SGHRS and YFSETQ. CDR3 length: 16 amino acids. In nucleotides, the CDR3 is TGCGCCAGCAGCTTGGGGACAGGGAACTCTGGAAACGCCATATATTTT. Translation gives CASSLGTGNSGNAIYF.

The sample holds a few counts of this clonotype. CDR3 sequence: CSARDFRDPVQETQYF. As DNA, the CDR3 is TGCAGTGCTAGAGATTTCCGGGACCCCGTCCAAGAGACCCAGTACTTC. The V gene is TRBV20-1, the J gene TRBJ2-5; the D gene could be TRBD1 or TRBD2 (5 bases each). The V end was cut by 0 bases, the J end by 1 base, with 15 bases between. The CDR3 is 16 residues long. CDR1 DFQATT and CDR2 SNEGSKA come from the germline V gene (reference sequence).

Ten or more counts support this clonotype. In DNA form, the CDR3 reads TGTGCCAGCACCCAGGACAGCGCGAACACCGGGGAGCTGTTTTTT. The encoded protein is CASTQDSANTGELFF. The V gene is TRBV27, the J gene TRBJ2-2; D might be TRBD1 (6 bases). Germline assignment: CDR1 MNHEY and CDR2 SMNVEV (reference sequence). This CDR3 spans 15 amino acids. V was trimmed by 7 bases and J by 0 bases, leaving 12 bases between them.

This clonotype came up a few times. The rearrangement uses TRBV9 and TRBJ1-2; the match to TRBD1 covers 7 bases. The CDR3 contains 15 residues. V lost 7 bases and J lost 8; bases outside the gene matches: 17. In germline, CDR1 is SGDLS, CDR2 YYNGEE. The CDR3 sequence is CASGAPKQGLRGYTF. Here the CDR3 DNA reads TGTGCCAGCGGCGCCCCCAAACAGGGGCTTCGGGGCTACACCTTC. The full variable domain, in which reference TRBV9 and TRBJ1-2 provide the parts outside the CDR3, is DSGVTQTPKHLITATGQRVTLRCSPRSGDLSVYWYQQSLDQGLQFLIQYYNGEERAKGNILERFSAQQFPDLHSELNLSSLELGDSALYFCASGAPKQGLRGYTFGSGTRLTVV.

This clonotype was counted a few times. V usage is TRBV7-9 and J usage is TRBJ1-2; 7 bases are a match to TRBD1. CDR1 and CDR2 (germline): SEHNR, FQNEAQ (reference sequence). The CDR3 has 13 residues. V lost 5 bases to trimming and J lost 6 bases; unmatched junction nucleotides: 6. The CDR3 protein is CASSPGQQNGYTF. The CDR3 nucleotides read TGTGCCAGCAGCCCGGGACAGCAAAATGGCTACACCTTC.

This clonotype has just a few counts. V gene TRBV10-3 combines with J gene TRBJ2-4, with unresolved D. There are 13 residues in the CDR3. CDR1 ENHRY and CDR2 SYGVKD come from the germline V gene. Trimming took 5 bases from V and 8 from J, leaving 13 bases between them. The CDR3 here is CAISPDSEHIQYF. The DNA of the CDR3 is TGTGCCATCAGTCCCGACTCTGAGCACATTCAGTACTTC.

This chain joins TRBV7-9 and TRBJ2-5; D call uncertain. Germline CDR1 reads SEHNR; CDR2 reads FQNEAQ (reference sequence). The length of the CDR3 is 12 residues. Trimming took off 5 bases at V and 6 bases at J, with 10 bases between the two ends. CDR3: CASSPLDQTQYF. The CDR3 DNA sequence: TGTGCCAGCAGCCCACTCGACCAGACCCAGTACTTC.

The chain has TRBV15 and TRBJ2-7; possibly TRBD2 for D (5 bases). The CDR3 length is 15 residues. Germline CDR1 and CDR2: LNHNV and YYDKDF (reference sequence). The V end lost 0 bases, the J end lost 5 bases, and 14 bases lay between the germline ends. CDR3 in DNA: TGTGCCACCAGCAGAGATACCGGGGTCGGGAACGAGCAGTACTTC. This translates into CATSRDTGVGNEQYF.

This sequence joins TRBV2 and TRBJ2-7; D assignment may be TRBD1 or TRBD2 (5 bases each). Per the germline V gene, CDR1 is SNHLY and CDR2 is FYNNEI. With 2 bases removed from V and 2 bases from J, the gap between germline ends came to 10 bases. This CDR3 is 14 amino acids long. The CDR3 DNA reads as TGTGCCAGCAGTGAAAGCGGACACACCTACGAGCAGTACTTC. The encoded protein is CASSESGHTYEQYF.

CDR3 sequence reads: CAWTATGPYEQYF. CDR3 nucleotide sequence: TGTGCCTGGACAGCGACGGGTCCCTACGAGCAGTACTTC. This sequence joins TRBV30 and TRBJ2-7, with D uncertain. This CDR3 spans 13 amino acids. The ends were cut back, 4 bases at V and 2 bases at J, with 12 bases in the middle. The germline CDR1 and CDR2 sequences are GTSNPN and SVGIG (reference sequence).

Worth noting for this clonotype: Sequence at one end of the junction differs from germline and may be a read error. V is TRBV2 and J is TRBJ1-4, with 9 bases that match TRBD1. Per the germline V gene, CDR1 is SNHLY and CDR2 is FYNNEI. The CDR3 contains 13 residues. CDR3 DNA sequence: TGTGTCAGCAGGGGACAGGGATCGGAAAAACTGTTTTTT. Encoded protein: CVSRGQGSEKLFF.